The 21 T cell receptor beta chains reported below all come from one sample, sequenced in a study of T cell changes during pregnancy in multiple sclerosis (dated by TCRdb to about 2019). The library came from the immunoSEQ multiplex PCR assay. TCRdb carries this immuneACCESS record with in-frame sequences only. Its versions omit some clonotypes, under half of them owing to an unresolved V gene in the studies checked, with the rest unexplained. Across this sample there are tens of thousands of clones, with over 80% seen only once. Together, the top ten hold approximately 7% of the sample. The source was CD8+ T cells from peripheral blood mononuclear cells, collected in the third trimester of pregnancy. These receptors were taken from a female donor with multiple sclerosis, enrolled in a pregnancy study.

This CDR3 is CASSRGGNQPQHF. The CDR3 DNA sequence: TGCGCCAGCAGCCGGGGGGGCAATCAGCCCCAGCATTTT. The genes are TRBV4-1 and TRBJ1-5, with a possible D match to TRBD1 (5 bases). The CDR3 is 13 amino acids. Trimming shortened V by 4 bases and J by 2 bases, and 6 bases separated the two germline ends. The V gene's germline CDR1 is MGHRA and CDR2 YSYEKL.

The rearrangement links TRBV27 to TRBJ2-5, with D possibly being TRBD2 (5 bases). Germline CDR1 and CDR2: MNHEY and SMNVEV (reference sequence). Deletions cut 5 bases from V and 3 bases from J, with 13 bases between. The CDR3 has 14 residues. Here the CDR3 reads CASSPLGGKETQYF. The CDR3 nucleotides are TGTGCCAGCAGTCCCCTAGGAGGCAAAGAGACCCAGTACTTC.

This chain links TRBV27 with TRBJ2-2, with 7 bases matching TRBD1. V shed 9 bases, J shed 4 bases, and the junction held 5 bases outside the gene matches. Per the germline V gene, CDR1 is MNHEY and CDR2 is SMNVEV (reference sequence). This CDR3 comprises 13 residues. CDR3 amino acids: CASLTGTTGELFF. CDR3 nucleotides: TGTGCCAGTTTGACAGGGACCACCGGGGAGCTGTTTTTT.

The chain recombines TRBV9 with TRBJ2-7; 11 bases map to TRBD1. The CDR3 spans 15 residues. V trimming: 4 bases; J trimming: 5 bases; junction bases outside the gene matches: 8. Per germline, CDR1 SGDLS and CDR2 YYNGEE. The CDR3 here is CASSPTRTGGNEQYF. CDR3 nucleotide sequence: TGTGCCAGCAGCCCCACCAGGACAGGGGGCAACGAGCAGTACTTC.

The V call is TRBV9, the J call TRBJ2-7; D might be TRBD2 (6 bases). The V and J ends lost 3 bases and 7 bases respectively, with 23 bases between them. Germline CDR1 is SGDLS and CDR2 is YYNGEE. The CDR3 runs to 16 residues. The DNA of the CDR3 is TGTGCCAGCAGCGCCGAGGGCGGGATTCATCTCGCGGAGCAGTACTTC. Protein: CASSAEGGIHLAEQYF.

Here the CDR3 reads CASSLTPQETQYF. For the CDR3, the DNA is TGTGCCAGCAGCTTGACACCCCAAGAGACCCAGTACTTC. The rearrangement links TRBV13 to TRBJ2-5; D uncertain. CDR1 is PRHDT and CDR2 is FYEKMQ in the germline V gene (reference sequence). The V gene lost 3 bases and the J gene lost 1 base, with 6 bases spanning the gap. This CDR3 is built from 13 residues.

The chain has TRBV7-9 and TRBJ2-3; TRBD2 agrees at 8 bases. V lost 1 base and J lost 2; bases outside the gene matches: 5. From germline, CDR1 is SEHNR and CDR2 FQNEAQ (reference sequence). The CDR3 is 16 amino acids. CDR3 loop: CASSLELADSTDTQYF. As DNA, the CDR3 is TGTGCCAGCAGCTTAGAACTAGCGGACTCCACAGATACGCAGTATTTT.

V and J are TRBV30 and TRBJ2-7; 10 bases line up with TRBD2. The CDR3 covers 15 residues. Germline-derived CDR1 and CDR2 are GTSNPN and SVGIG (reference sequence). V gave up 1 base and J gave up 4 bases; unmatched junction bases: 7. The CDR3 protein is CAWSGLAGFGYEQYF. The DNA of the CDR3 is TGTGCCTGGAGTGGACTAGCGGGCTTCGGGTACGAGCAGTACTTC.

This clone was detected only once. Here the CDR3 reads CASSDAKGGFNEQFF. CDR3 in DNA: TGTGCCAGCAGTGACGCGAAAGGGGGCTTCAATGAGCAGTTCTTC. V usage is TRBV6-4 and J usage is TRBJ2-1; 7 bases align to TRBD1. The CDR3 totals 15 residues. V lost 2 bases to trimming and J lost 6 bases; unmatched junction nucleotides: 7. Germline V gene data show CDR1 as MRHNA and CDR2 as SNTAGT.

The V gene is TRBV4-1, the J gene TRBJ1-5; no clear D. The germline gives CDR1 MGHRA, CDR2 YSYEKL. There are 13 residues in the CDR3. The V end was cut by 1 base, the J end by 3 bases, with 4 bases between. The chain's CDR3 is CASSQAVNQPQHF. CDR3 nucleotide sequence: TGCGCCAGCAGCCAAGCAGTCAATCAGCCCCAGCATTTT.

The chain joins TRBV6-1 to TRBJ2-1; TRBD2 aligns across 14 bases. The germline V gene has CDR1 MNHNS and CDR2 SASEGT. V lost 4 bases and J lost 8; bases outside the gene matches: 4. The CDR3 loop spans 15 amino acids. In nucleotides, the CDR3 is TGTGCCAGCAGTGGACTAGCGGGGGGGCCTGATGAGCAGTTCTTC. It translates to CASSGLAGGPDEQFF.

The rearrangement joins TRBV27 to TRBJ2-7; weak D call: TRBD1 (5 bases). Looked up from germline, CDR1 is MNHEY and CDR2 is SMNVEV (reference sequence). Between the trimmed V and J ends, which lost 6 bases and 2 bases, there was a span of 20 bases. The CDR3 has 16 residues. CDR3 in amino acids: CASSSTPPDIAYEQYF. Written as DNA, the CDR3 is TGTGCCAGCAGCTCCACCCCTCCGGACATAGCCTACGAGCAGTACTTC.

V usage is TRBV11-2 and J usage is TRBJ2-7; 8 bases align to TRBD2. V trimming: 2 bases; J trimming: 1 base; junction bases outside the gene matches: 4. The CDR3 runs to 15 residues. Germline CDR1 is SGHAT and CDR2 is FQNNGV. The CDR3 DNA reads as TGTGCCAGCAGCTTATTCGGGGGGGGGTCCTACGAGCAGTACTTC. The encoded protein is CASSLFGGGSYEQYF.

The CDR3 protein is CASSLTGQTGELFF. The CDR3, as DNA: TGTGCCAGCAGCTTGACAGGGCAGACCGGGGAGCTGTTTTTT. This rearrangement joins TRBV28 to TRBJ2-2, with 7 bases that match TRBD1. The length of the CDR3 is 14 residues. CDR1 MDHEN and CDR2 SYDVKM come from the germline V gene. The J segment lost 5 bases and the V segment lost 6 bases, leaving 6 bases of the junction unmatched.

This clone was seen just once. The rearrangement uses TRBV6-4 and TRBJ2-2, with D possibly matching TRBD1 (5 bases). From germline, CDR1 is MRHNA and CDR2 SNTAGT. The CDR3 has 13 residues. Trimming pared 2 bases from V and 4 bases from J, leaving 5 bases between. CDR3 sequence reads: CASSDRGTGELFF. CDR3 DNA sequence: TGTGCCAGCAGTGACAGGGGCACCGGGGAGCTGTTTTTT.

This chain connects TRBV10-3 to TRBJ2-7; 10 bases are shared with TRBD2. Germline CDR1 is ENHRY and CDR2 is SYGVKD. The ends lost 4 bases at V and 2 bases at J; junction bases unmatched: 2. The CDR3 is 14 residues long. The CDR3 here is CAISGTSGAYEQYF. In DNA form, the CDR3 reads TGTGCCATCAGTGGTACTAGCGGGGCCTACGAGCAGTACTTC.

This rearrangement joins TRBV7-9 to TRBJ2-1, with 10 bases lining up with TRBD2. This CDR3 spans 15 amino acids. Germline V lookup: CDR1 SEHNR, CDR2 FQNEAQ (reference sequence). Trimming took 8 bases from V and 9 from J; bases not matched to a gene: 13. In nucleotides, the CDR3 is TGTGCCAGCCCTGAACCTAGCGGGAGACGGGGTGAGCAGTTCTTC. This gives the protein CASPEPSGRRGEQFF.

This rearrangement joins TRBV7-9 to TRBJ2-3, with 9 bases fitting TRBD2. This CDR3 region has 15 residues. Germline loops: CDR1 SEHNR, CDR2 FQNEAQ (reference sequence). Trimming took 4 bases from V and 2 from J; bases not matched to a gene: 4. The CDR3 DNA reads as TGTGCCAGCAGCTATGCGGGAGGGCCCACAGATACGCAGTATTTT. It codes for CASSYAGGPTDTQYF. Together with reference TRBV7-9 and TRBJ2-3, the CDR3 gives the full variable domain: DTGVSQNPRHKITKRGQNVTFRCDPISEHNRLYWYRQTLGQGPEFLTYFQNEAQLEKSRLLSDRFSAERPKGSFSTLEIQRTEQGDSAMYLCASSYAGGPTDTQYFGPGTRLTVL.

The chain couples TRBV28 to TRBJ1-2, with D tentatively TRBD1 (6 bases). Trimming left V 4 bases short and J 3 bases short, with 36 bases between. CDR1 and CDR2 (germline): MDHEN, SYDVKM. The CDR3 spans 22 residues. The CDR3 DNA sequence: TGTGCCAGCAGTTCGCCCAACCCGAGGGACACCAGAGGCTTTGACACATACTATGGCTACACCTTC. Protein sequence: CASSSPNPRDTRGFDTYYGYTF.

The chain has TRBV5-1 and TRBJ2-3, with TRBD2 identical over 8 bases. Trimming cost V 0 bases and J 1 base; bases outside gene matches: 1. Germline V gene sequence: CDR1 SGHRS, CDR2 YFSETQ. This CDR3 is 15 amino acids long. The DNA for the CDR3 is TGCGCCAGCAGCTTGGAGCGGGGGCGCACAGATACGCAGTATTTT. Translating it yields CASSLERGRTDTQYF.

This chain links TRBV19 with TRBJ1-2; D gene ambiguous. Between the trimmed V and J ends, which lost 3 bases and 4 bases, there was a span of 6 bases. This CDR3 has 12 amino acids. Germline lookup yields CDR1 LNHDA and CDR2 SQIVND (reference sequence). The CDR3 reads CASSIWSYGYTF. Written as DNA, the CDR3 is TGTGCCAGTAGTATTTGGAGCTATGGCTACACCTTC.